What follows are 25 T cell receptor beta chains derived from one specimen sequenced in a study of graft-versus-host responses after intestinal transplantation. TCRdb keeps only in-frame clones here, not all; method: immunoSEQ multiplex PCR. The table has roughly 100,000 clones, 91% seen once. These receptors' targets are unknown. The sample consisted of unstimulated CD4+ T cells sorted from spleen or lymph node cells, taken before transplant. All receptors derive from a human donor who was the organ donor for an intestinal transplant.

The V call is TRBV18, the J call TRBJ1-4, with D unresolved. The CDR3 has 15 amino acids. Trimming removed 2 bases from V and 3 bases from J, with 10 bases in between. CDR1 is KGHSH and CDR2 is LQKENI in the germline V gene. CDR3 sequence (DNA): TGTGCCAGCTCACCAGTCAACACGCCTAATGAAAAACTGTTTTTT. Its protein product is CASSPVNTPNEKLFF.

In DNA form, the CDR3 reads TGCAGCGGGAGAGGTGGCAATGAGCAGTTCTTC. Amino acid sequence: CSGRGGNEQFF. This chain uses TRBV29-1 with TRBJ2-1, with unresolved D. CDR1 and CDR2 (germline): SQVTM, ANQGSEA. V dropped 7 bases and J dropped 6 bases, with 10 bases sitting between them. CDR3 size: 11 residues.

The CDR3 here is CASSATGTGNQPQHF. In DNA form, the CDR3 reads TGTGCCAGTAGTGCGACAGGGACGGGCAATCAGCCCCAGCATTTT. This chain connects TRBV19 to TRBJ1-5; 7 bases agree with TRBD1. This CDR3 has 15 amino acids. V dropped 5 bases and J dropped 2; count of bases not matched to a gene: 6. Germline CDR1 and CDR2: LNHDA and SQIVND (reference sequence).

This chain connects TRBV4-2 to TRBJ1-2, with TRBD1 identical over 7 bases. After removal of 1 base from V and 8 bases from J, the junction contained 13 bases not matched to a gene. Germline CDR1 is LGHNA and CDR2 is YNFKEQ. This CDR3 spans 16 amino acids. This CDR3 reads CASSQATGQRSGGYTF. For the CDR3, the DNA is TGTGCCAGCAGCCAAGCCACGGGACAGCGGAGCGGGGGCTACACCTTC.

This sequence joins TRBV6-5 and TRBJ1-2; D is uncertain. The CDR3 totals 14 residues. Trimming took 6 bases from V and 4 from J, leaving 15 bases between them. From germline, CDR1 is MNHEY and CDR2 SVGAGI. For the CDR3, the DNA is TGTGCCAGCAGCCCCCGGGGAGAACGCTATGGCTACACCTTC. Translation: CASSPRGERYGYTF.

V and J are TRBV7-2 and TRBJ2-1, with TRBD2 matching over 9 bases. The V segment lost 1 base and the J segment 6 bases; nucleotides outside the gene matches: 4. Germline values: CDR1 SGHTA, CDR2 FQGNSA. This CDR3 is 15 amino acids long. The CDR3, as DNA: TGTGCCAGCAGCTTAGTAGGCGGGGGGGCCAATGAGCAGTTCTTC. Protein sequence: CASSLVGGGANEQFF. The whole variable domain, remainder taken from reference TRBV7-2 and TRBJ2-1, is GAGVSQSPSNKVTEKGKDVELRCDPISGHTALYWYRQSLGQGLEFLIYFQGNSAPDKSGLPSDRFSAERTGGSVSTLTIQRTQQEDSAVYLCASSLVGGGANEQFFGPGTRLTVL.

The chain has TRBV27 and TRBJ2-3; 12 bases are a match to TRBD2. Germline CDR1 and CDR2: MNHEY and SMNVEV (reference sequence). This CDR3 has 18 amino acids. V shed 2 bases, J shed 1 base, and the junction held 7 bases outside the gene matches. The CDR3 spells CASSLGLLAGGGTDTQYF. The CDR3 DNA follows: TGTGCCAGCAGTTTAGGACTCCTAGCGGGGGGGGGCACAGATACGCAGTATTTT.

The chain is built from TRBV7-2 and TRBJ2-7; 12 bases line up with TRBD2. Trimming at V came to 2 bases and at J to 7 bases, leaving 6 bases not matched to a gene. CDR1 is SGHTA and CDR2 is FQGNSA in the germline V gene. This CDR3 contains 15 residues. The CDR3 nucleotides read TGTGCCAGCAGCTTACTGAGGACTAGCGGGGAAGAGCAGTACTTC. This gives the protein CASSLLRTSGEEQYF. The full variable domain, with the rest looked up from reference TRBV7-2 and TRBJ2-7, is GAGVSQSPSNKVTEKGKDVELRCDPISGHTALYWYRQSLGQGLEFLIYFQGNSAPDKSGLPSDRFSAERTGGSVSTLTIQRTQQEDSAVYLCASSLLRTSGEEQYFGPGTRLTVT.

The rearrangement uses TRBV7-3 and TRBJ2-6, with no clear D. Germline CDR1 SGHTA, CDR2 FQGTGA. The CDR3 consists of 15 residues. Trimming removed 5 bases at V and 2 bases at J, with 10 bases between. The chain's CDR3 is CASSHTGAGANVLTF. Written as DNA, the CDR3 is TGTGCCAGCAGCCATACCGGTGCTGGGGCCAACGTCCTGACTTTC.

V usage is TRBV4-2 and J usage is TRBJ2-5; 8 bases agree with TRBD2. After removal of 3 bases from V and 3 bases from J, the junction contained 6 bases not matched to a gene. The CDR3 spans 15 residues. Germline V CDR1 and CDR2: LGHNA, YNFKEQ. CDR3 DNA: TGTGCCAGCAGCCAGTTCGTAGCGGGGAAAGAGACCCAGTACTTC. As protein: CASSQFVAGKETQYF.

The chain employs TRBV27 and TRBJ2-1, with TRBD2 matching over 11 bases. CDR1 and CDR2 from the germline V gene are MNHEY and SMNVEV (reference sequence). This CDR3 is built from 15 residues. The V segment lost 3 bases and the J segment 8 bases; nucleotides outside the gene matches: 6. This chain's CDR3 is CASSFTSGGLYEQFF. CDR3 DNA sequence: TGTGCCAGCAGTTTTACTAGCGGGGGTCTATATGAGCAGTTCTTC.

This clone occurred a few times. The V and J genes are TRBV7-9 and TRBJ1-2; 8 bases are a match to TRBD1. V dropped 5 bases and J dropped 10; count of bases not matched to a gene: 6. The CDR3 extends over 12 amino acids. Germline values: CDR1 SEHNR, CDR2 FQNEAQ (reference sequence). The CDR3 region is CASSQGQEVYTF. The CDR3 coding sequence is TGTGCCAGCAGCCAGGGACAGGAGGTCTACACCTTC.

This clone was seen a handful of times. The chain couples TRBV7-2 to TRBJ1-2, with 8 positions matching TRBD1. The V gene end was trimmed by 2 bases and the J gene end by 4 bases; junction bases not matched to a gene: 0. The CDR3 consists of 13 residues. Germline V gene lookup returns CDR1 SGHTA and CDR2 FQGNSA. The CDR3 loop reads CASSLQGAYGYTF. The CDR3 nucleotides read TGTGCCAGCAGCTTACAGGGGGCCTATGGCTACACCTTC.

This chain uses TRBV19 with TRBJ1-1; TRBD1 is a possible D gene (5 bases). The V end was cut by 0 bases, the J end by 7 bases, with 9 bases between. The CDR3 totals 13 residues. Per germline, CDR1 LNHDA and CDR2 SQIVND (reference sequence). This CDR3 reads CASSIDRVSEAFF. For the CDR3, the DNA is TGTGCCAGTAGTATAGACAGGGTCAGTGAAGCTTTCTTT.

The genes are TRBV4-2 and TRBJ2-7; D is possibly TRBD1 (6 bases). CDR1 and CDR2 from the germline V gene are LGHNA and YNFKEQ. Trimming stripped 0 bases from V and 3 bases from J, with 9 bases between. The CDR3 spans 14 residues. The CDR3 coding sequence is TGTGCCAGCAGCCAAGATCTCAGGGGCTACGAGCAGTACTTC. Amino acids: CASSQDLRGYEQYF.

DNA of the CDR3: TGTGCCAGCAGCCAAGATCTTGGGACTAGCGGGGGAGAGACCCAGTACTTC. Amino acid sequence: CASSQDLGTSGGETQYF. The rearrangement links TRBV4-2 to TRBJ2-5, with 14 bases matching TRBD2. This CDR3 has 17 amino acids. The junction had 4 bases not matched to a gene; V was cut back by 0 bases and J by 4 bases. CDR1 is LGHNA and CDR2 is YNFKEQ in the germline V gene.

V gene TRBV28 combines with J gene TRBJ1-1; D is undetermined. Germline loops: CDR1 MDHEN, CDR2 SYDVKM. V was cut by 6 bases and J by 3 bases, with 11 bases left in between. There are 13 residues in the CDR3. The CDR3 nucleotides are TGTGCCAGCAGCCGGCCGGAGGACACTGAAGCTTTCTTT. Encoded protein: CASSRPEDTEAFF.

DNA of the CDR3: TGTGCCAGCCAGGGACAGGGTAATTCACCCCTCCACTTT. The encoded protein is CASQGQGNSPLHF. V gene TRBV27 combines with J gene TRBJ1-6; 9 bases match TRBD1. Germline V gives CDR1 MNHEY, CDR2 SMNVEV (reference sequence). V lost 8 bases, J lost 6 bases, and 2 bases stayed unmatched. The CDR3 is 13 amino acids.

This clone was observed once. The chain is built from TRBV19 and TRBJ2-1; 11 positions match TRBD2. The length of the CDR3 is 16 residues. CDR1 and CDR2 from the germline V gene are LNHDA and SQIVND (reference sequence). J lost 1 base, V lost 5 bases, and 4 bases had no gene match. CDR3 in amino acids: CASSSRTSGSYNEQFF. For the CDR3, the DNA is TGTGCCAGTAGTTCCAGGACTAGCGGGTCCTACAATGAGCAGTTCTTC.

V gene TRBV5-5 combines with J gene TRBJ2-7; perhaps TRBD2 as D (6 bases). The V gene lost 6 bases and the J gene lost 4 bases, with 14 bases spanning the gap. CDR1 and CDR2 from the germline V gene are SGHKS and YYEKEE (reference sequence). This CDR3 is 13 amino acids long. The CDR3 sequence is CASTHGREYEQYF. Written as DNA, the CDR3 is TGTGCCAGCACCCATGGCCGGGAGTACGAGCAGTACTTC. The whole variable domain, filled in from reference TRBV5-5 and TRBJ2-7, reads DAGVTQSPTHLIKTRGQQVTLRCSPISGHKSVSWYQQVLGQGPQFIFQYYEKEERGRGNFPDRFSARQFPNYSSELNVNALLLGDSALYLCASTHGREYEQYFGPGTRLTVT.

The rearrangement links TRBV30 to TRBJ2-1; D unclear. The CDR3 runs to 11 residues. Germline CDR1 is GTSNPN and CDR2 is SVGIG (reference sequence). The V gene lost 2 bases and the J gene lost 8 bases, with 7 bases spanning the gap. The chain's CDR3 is CAWSPLDEQFF. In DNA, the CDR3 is TGTGCCTGGAGTCCCCTCGATGAGCAGTTCTTC.

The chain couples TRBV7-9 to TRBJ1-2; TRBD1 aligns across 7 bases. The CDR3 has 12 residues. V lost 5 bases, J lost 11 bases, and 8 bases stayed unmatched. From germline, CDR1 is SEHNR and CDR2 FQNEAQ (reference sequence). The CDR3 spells CASSPTTGRYTF. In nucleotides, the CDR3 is TGTGCCAGCAGCCCTACGACAGGGAGATACACCTTC.

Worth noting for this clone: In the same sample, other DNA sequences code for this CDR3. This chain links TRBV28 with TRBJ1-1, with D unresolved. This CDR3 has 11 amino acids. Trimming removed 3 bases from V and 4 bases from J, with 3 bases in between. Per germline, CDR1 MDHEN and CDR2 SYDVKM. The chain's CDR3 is CASSFRTEAFF. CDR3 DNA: TGTGCCAGCAGTTTCCGCACTGAAGCTTTCTTT.

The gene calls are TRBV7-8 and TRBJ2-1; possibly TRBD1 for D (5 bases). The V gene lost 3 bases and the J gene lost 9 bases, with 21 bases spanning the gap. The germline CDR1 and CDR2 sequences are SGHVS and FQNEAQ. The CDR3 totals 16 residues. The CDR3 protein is CASSFWGTSPGGEQFF. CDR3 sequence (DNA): TGTGCCAGCAGCTTTTGGGGCACGAGCCCCGGCGGTGAGCAGTTCTTC.

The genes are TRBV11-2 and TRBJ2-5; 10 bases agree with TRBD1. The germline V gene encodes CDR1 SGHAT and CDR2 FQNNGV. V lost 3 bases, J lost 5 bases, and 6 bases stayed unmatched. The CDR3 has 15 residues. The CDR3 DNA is TGTGCCAGCAGCTTGCCCGGGACAGGGGCCGAGACCCAGTACTTC. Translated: CASSLPGTGAETQYF.